The rows below give T cell receptor beta chains drawn from one sample of a study of beta chain features in type 1 diabetes. Assay: immunoSEQ multiplex PCR; the TCRdb copy retains only in-frame clones and omits some. The sample lists 680,000 or so clones; roughly 13% were seen once. Source material: naive CD4+ T cells from blood. These receptors came from a young man with type 1 diabetes. The CDR3 runs from the conserved cysteine through the conserved F or W. Fields, in order: clone size, V gene, J gene, D gene, CDR3 DNA, CDR3 protein. D genes are given only for firm matches. Clone size is given for some rows only: seen once, a few or many times, or a class if the clone is expanded.

few	TRBV30	TRBJ1-5	.	TGTGCCTGGAGTGACCTCGAGGAGGATCAGCCCCAGCATTTT	CAWSDLEEDQPQHF
.	TRBV7-2	TRBJ2-7	TRBD1	TGTGCCAGCAGCAGGGACAGGGGACTTTACGAGCAGTACTTC	CASSRDRGLYEQYF
.	TRBV30	TRBJ1-2	TRBD1	TGTGCCTGGAGTGTGGGTCGGGACAGGGATGGCTACACCTTC	CAWSVGRDRDGYTF
.	TRBV19	TRBJ2-7	TRBD2	TGTGCCAGTAGTATAAGCGGGACGGCGTCCTACGAGCAGTACTTC	CASSISGTASYEQYF
few	TRBV7-2	TRBJ2-7	.	TGTGCCAGCAGCTTAACGTGGGACTGGTCTTACGAGCAGTACTTC	CASSLTWDWSYEQYF
.	TRBV14	TRBJ2-1	.	TGTGCCAGCAGCCAGCCCGGGACTTTCCTTAGGGGCCTATACAATGAGCAGTTCTTC	CASSQPGTFLRGLYNEQFF
.	TRBV30	TRBJ1-1	.	TGTGCCTGGAGTGCGGGGGGGAACACTGAAGCTTTCTTT	CAWSAGGNTEAFF
few	TRBV5-4	TRBJ2-2	TRBD2	TGTGCCAGCAGCTTGGCCGGGAGGGCCGGCGGGGAGCTGTTTTTT	CASSLAGRAGGELFF
.	TRBV5-6	TRBJ1-5	TRBD1	TGTGCCAGCAGCTTGCGTCCCGGGACAGGGGGTGGCAATCAGCCCCAGCATTTT	CASSLRPGTGGGNQPQHF
few	TRBV18	TRBJ1-4	.	TGTGCCAGCTCACCTTCTGCAACTAATGAAAAACTGTTTTTT	CASSPSATNEKLFF
.	TRBV10-2	TRBJ1-1	TRBD1	TGCGCCAGCAGAGGACAGGGAAACACTGAAGCTTTCTTT	CASRGQGNTEAFF
few	TRBV27	TRBJ1-6	TRBD1	TGTGCCAGCAGTTTTGAGGGACAGGGATTTTCACCCCTCCACTTT	CASSFEGQGFSPLHF
few	TRBV9	TRBJ2-7	TRBD1	TGTGCCAGCAGCGTAGCTGGGACAGGGCCTTACGAGCAGTACTTC	CASSVAGTGPYEQYF
.	TRBV2	TRBJ2-5	.	TGTTTGGCGGGCTCATTCTTCGAGACCCAGTACTTC	CLAGSFFETQYF
few	TRBV11-2	TRBJ2-1	TRBD2	TGTGCCAGCAGCTCAAGGACTAGCGGGGTCGGTGAGCAGTTCTTC	CASSSRTSGVGEQFF
.	TRBV9	TRBJ2-1	TRBD1	TGTGCCAGCAGCACCCGGACAGGGGCCTACAATGAGCAGTTCTTC	CASSTRTGAYNEQFF
.	TRBV9	TRBJ2-7	.	TGTGCCAGCAGCGTACTCCGTCTTGACAGGACGTTCTCCTACGAGCAGTACTTC	CASSVLRLDRTFSYEQYF
.	TRBV14	TRBJ2-1	.	TGTGCCAGCAGCCAAGTGGCGGCGATTGAGCAGTTCTTC	CASSQVAAIEQFF
many	TRBV5-4	TRBJ2-7	.	TGTGCCAGCAGCTTGCCGACAGGTACATACGAGCAGTACTTC	CASSLPTGTYEQYF
.	TRBV23-1	TRBJ2-7	.	TGCGCCAGCAGTCAAGAGGGGCCCGGGCAGTACTTC	CASSQEGPGQYF
.	TRBV11-3	TRBJ2-7	TRBD1	TGTGCCAGCAGCTCCGAATCGACAGGGAGATCCTACGAGCAGTACTTC	CASSSESTGRSYEQYF
few	TRBV2	TRBJ1-4	.	TGTGCCAGCAGTGTACGACTCGGAATTACTAATGAAAAACTGTTTTTT	CASSVRLGITNEKLFF
few	TRBV30	TRBJ1-5	.	TGTGCCTGGAGTGTCTGGGATCAGCCCCAGCATTTT	CAWSVWDQPQHF
.	TRBV9	TRBJ1-3	.	TGTGCCAGCAGTCAACTGAGCTCTGGAAACACCATATATTTT	CASSQLSSGNTIYF
.	TRBV19	TRBJ2-2	TRBD1	TGTGCCAGTAGCTCTGGGACAGGGAACACCGGGGAGCTGTTTTTT	CASSSGTGNTGELFF
.	TRBV28	TRBJ1-5	TRBD1	TGTGCCAGCAGTCGACAGGGGGCGGGCAATCAGCCCCAGCATTTT	CASSRQGAGNQPQHF
.	TRBV29-1	TRBJ2-5	.	TGCAGCGTTGTGAGGGGAGAACAAGAGACCCAGTACTTC	CSVVRGEQETQYF
.	TRBV19	TRBJ1-5	TRBD1	TGTGCCAGTAGTTTTGGGACAGGGGCCAATCAGCCCCAGCATTTT	CASSFGTGANQPQHF
.	TRBV5-1	TRBJ2-6	.	TGCGCCAGCAGCTTCGGGGGCACTGGGGCCAACGTCCTGACTTTC	CASSFGGTGANVLTF
few	TRBV30	TRBJ1-1	TRBD1	TGTGCCTGGAGTCACAGGGGAAACACTGAAGCTTTCTTT	CAWSHRGNTEAFF
.	TRBV10-3	TRBJ1-1	TRBD1	TGTGCCATCAGGTTACAGGGGGCTAGCACTGAAGCTTTCTTT	CAIRLQGASTEAFF
.	TRBV7-9	TRBJ1-1	.	TGTGCCAGCAGCTACCCATCGGGTCCCCATGAAGCTTTCTTT	CASSYPSGPHEAFF
.	TRBV6-5	TRBJ2-5	.	TGTGCCAGCAACCTACAGGTTAGGGAGACCCAGTACTTC	CASNLQVRETQYF
few	TRBV25-1	TRBJ2-1	TRBD2	TGTGCCAGCAGTGATTTAGCGGGGAACCTTTACAATGAGCAGTTCTTC	CASSDLAGNLYNEQFF
.	TRBV5-6	TRBJ2-5	.	TGTGCCAGCACCCTCGAACAAGAGACCCAGTACTTC	CASTLEQETQYF
few	TRBV5-4	TRBJ2-1	TRBD2	TGTGCCAGCAGCTGGCAAGGACTAGCGCTTTACAATGAGCAGTTCTTC	CASSWQGLALYNEQFF
once	TRBV30	TRBJ1-3	.	TGTGCCTGGGAGCGTTCGAGCTCTGGAAACACCATATATTTT	CAWERSSSGNTIYF
.	TRBV4-2	TRBJ1-2	TRBD1	TGTGCCAGCAGCCAAGTTCTGGGACAGGGGGCCGATGGCTACACCTTC	CASSQVLGQGADGYTF
.	TRBV2	TRBJ2-7	TRBD2	TGTGCCAGCAGTGAACAAATCGGGACTAACTACGAGCAGTACTTC	CASSEQIGTNYEQYF
.	TRBV30	TRBJ1-6	TRBD1	TGTGCCTGGAGTGGCAGGGGGCATTCACCCCTCCACTTT	CAWSGRGHSPLHF
few	TRBV9	TRBJ2-5	.	TGTGCCAGCAGCGTAGCTACCCTACAAGAGACCCAGTACTTC	CASSVATLQETQYF
few	TRBV30	TRBJ2-5	.	TGTGCCTGGACATCCTACGAGTCTACACAAGAGACCCAGTACTTC	CAWTSYESTQETQYF
few	TRBV13	TRBJ2-7	.	TGTGCCAGCAGCAGAGGCTACGAGCAGTACTTC	CASSRGYEQYF
.	TRBV15	TRBJ2-2	TRBD1	TGTGCCACCAGCAGGGACAGGGGTGAGAACACCGGGGAGCTGTTTTTT	CATSRDRGENTGELFF
.	TRBV15	TRBJ1-1	.	TGTGCCACCAGCAGGGATGGGACTACTGAAGCTTTCTTT	CATSRDGTTEAFF
few	TRBV6-5	TRBJ1-3	.	TGTGCCAGCAGTTACTCGACGGCAGTTGGAAACACCATATATTTT	CASSYSTAVGNTIYF
few	TRBV23-1	TRBJ2-6	.	TGCGCCAGCAGTCGGGAAACGGACGGAAACTCTGGGGCCAACGTCCTGACTTTC	CASSRETDGNSGANVLTF
.	TRBV29-1	TRBJ1-2	.	TGCAGCGTTGATGGGATCCAGGGACTGGGCTATGGCTACACCTTC	CSVDGIQGLGYGYTF